This T cell receptor beta chain was identified during a study of blood T cells in healthy people across ages. The second PCR ran roughly 6 to 12 cycles with a sample-barcoded 5' primer and J-beta primers. TCRdb fed the 5' RACE reads into MiXCR, producing one record per CDR3 protein. The sample includes about 640,000 distinct CDR3 sequences, around 54% of them seen just once. Germline V gene sequence: CDR1 MNHEY, CDR2 SMNVEV (reference sequence). With 1 base removed from V and 1 base from J, the gap between germline ends came to 10 bases. The CDR3 loop spans 15 amino acids. The gene calls are TRBV27 and TRBJ1-2; unclear D gene. The sample consisted of blood. The receptor was isolated from a man between 60 and 75 years old in good health. Here the CDR3 DNA reads TGTGCCAGCAGTTTATGGGGTCCGAGTAACTATGGCTACACCTTC. Translating it yields CASSLWGPSNYGYTF.